This TCR beta chain came from a study of shared clonotypes between healthy human individuals. Study-wide results and limits: Larger richness was generally estimated for naive than memory subsets.

Repertoires were generated with immunoSEQ multiplex PCR, while TCRdb's copy carries only in-frame clones and drops some. The sample holds approximately 810,000 clones, about 92% seen once. CD45RO-negative CD8 cells positively selected for CCR7 made up the naive population, which excluded terminally differentiated effector memory CD45RA+ cells. There were only Caucasian adults among the donors, and all lived in Nashville, Tennessee. Concerning this clone: Antigen unknown.

The CDR3 consists of 13 residues. Trimming shortened V by 1 base and J by 7 bases, and 8 bases separated the two germline ends. Germline CDR1 reads LNHNV; CDR2 reads YYDKDF (reference sequence). Sequenced input: naive CD8+ T cells sorted from blood. The rearrangement joins TRBV15 to TRBJ1-5, with D uncertain. The clonotype originates from a man aged 25-45 years in good health. The CDR3 reads CATSRGGYQPQHF. CDR3 in DNA: TGTGCCACCAGCAGAGGAGGGTACCAGCCCCAGCATTTT. Full variable domain (remainder filled in from reference TRBV15 and TRBJ1-5): DAMVIQNPRYQVTQFGKPVTLSCSQTLNHNVMYWYQQKSSQAPKLLFHYYDKDFNNEADTPDNFQSRRPNTSFCFLDIRSPGLGDTAMYLCATSRGGYQPQHFGDGTRLSIL.